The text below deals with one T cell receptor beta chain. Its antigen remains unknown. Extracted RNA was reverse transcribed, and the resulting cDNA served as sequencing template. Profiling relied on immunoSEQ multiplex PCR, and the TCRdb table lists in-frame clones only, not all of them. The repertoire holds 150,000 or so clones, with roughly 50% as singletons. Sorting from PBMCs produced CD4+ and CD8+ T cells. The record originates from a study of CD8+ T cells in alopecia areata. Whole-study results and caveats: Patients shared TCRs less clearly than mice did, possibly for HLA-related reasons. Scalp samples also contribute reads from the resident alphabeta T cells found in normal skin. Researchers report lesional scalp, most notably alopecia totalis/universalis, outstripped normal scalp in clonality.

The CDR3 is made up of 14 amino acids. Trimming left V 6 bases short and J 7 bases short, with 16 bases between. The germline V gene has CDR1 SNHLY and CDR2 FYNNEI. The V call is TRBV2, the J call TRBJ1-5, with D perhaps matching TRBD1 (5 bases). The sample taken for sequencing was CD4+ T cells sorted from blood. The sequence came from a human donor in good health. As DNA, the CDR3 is TGTGCCAGCAGCGGGGACCCTCCCAAGCAGCCCCAGCATTTT. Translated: CASSGDPPKQPQHF.